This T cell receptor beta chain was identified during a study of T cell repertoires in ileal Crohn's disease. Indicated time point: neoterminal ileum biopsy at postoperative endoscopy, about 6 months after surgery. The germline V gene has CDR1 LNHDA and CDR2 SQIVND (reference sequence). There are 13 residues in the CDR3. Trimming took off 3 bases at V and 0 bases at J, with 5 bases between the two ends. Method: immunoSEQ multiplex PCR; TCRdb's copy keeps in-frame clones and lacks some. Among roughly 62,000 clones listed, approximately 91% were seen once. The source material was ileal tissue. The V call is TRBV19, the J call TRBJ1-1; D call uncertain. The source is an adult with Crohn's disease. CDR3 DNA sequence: TGTGCCAGTAGTATCGTTGTGAACACTGAAGCTTTCTTT. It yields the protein CASSIVVNTEAFF.